These 20 T cell receptor beta chains were sequenced from one sample in a study of response to subunit inactivated influenza vaccine. TCRdb re-called the RT-PCR reads through MiXCR, storing one row per CDR3 protein. Among 650,000 to 850,000 distinct CDR3 sequences listed, approximately 15% were seen once. The sample consisted of PBMCs from blood, taken roughly 2 weeks before vaccination. All receptors derive from a man aged 50-60 years who received an inactivated influenza vaccine.

This clonotype has only a few counts. The chain combines TRBV6-2 or TRBV6-3 with TRBJ1-6; D ambiguous. Trimming removed 0 bases from V and 7 bases from J, with 7 bases in between. In germline, CDR1 is MNHEY, CDR2 SVGEGT. The CDR3 spans 14 residues. The CDR3 loop reads CASSYSQTNSPLHF. Here the CDR3 DNA reads TGTGCCAGCAGTTACTCCCAGACCAATTCACCCCTCCACTTT.

The CDR3 DNA reads TGTGCCAGCAGTTACCTTGAAACAAGCACAGATACGCAGTATTTT. Its translation: CASSYLETSTDTQYF. This chain joins TRBV6-2 or TRBV6-3 and TRBJ2-3; D is uncertain. The CDR3 is 15 residues long. V was shortened by 2 bases and J by 0 bases, with 9 bases between the two germline ends. Germline values: CDR1 MNHEY, CDR2 SVGEGT.

This chain links TRBV5-1 with TRBJ2-7, with 7 bases lining up with TRBD1. With 0 bases clipped from V and 2 bases from J, the junction kept 5 bases outside the gene matches. This CDR3 is built from 15 residues. Germline V CDR1 and CDR2: SGHRS, YFSETQ. The CDR3 sequence is CASSLAGGQAYEQYF. In DNA, the CDR3 is TGCGCCAGCAGCTTGGCGGGTGGACAGGCCTACGAGCAGTACTTC.

This clonotype was seen more than once but under ten times. The gene calls are TRBV6-1 and TRBJ1-5; no firm D call. Germline CDR1 MNHNS, CDR2 SASEGT. V was trimmed by 1 base and J by 0 bases, leaving 7 bases between them. CDR3 length: 15 amino acids. Here the CDR3 DNA reads TGTGCCAGCAGTGAAGAAACTTATAGCAATCAGCCCCAGCATTTT. Translating it yields CASSEETYSNQPQHF.

The genes are TRBV28 and TRBJ2-7; TRBD2 aligns across 11 bases. The CDR3 loop spans 19 amino acids. The junction had 15 bases not matched to a gene; V was cut back by 3 bases and J by 2 bases. Germline V gene sequence: CDR1 MDHEN, CDR2 SYDVKM. The CDR3: CASSFRQTTSGRVTYEQYF. The CDR3 bases are TGTGCCAGCAGTTTCAGACAGACCACTAGCGGGAGAGTTACCTACGAGCAGTACTTC.

This clonotype appeared a few times. The V and J genes are TRBV5-1 and TRBJ1-2; D might be TRBD1 (6 bases). Trimming took off 4 bases at V and 4 bases at J, with 17 bases between the two ends. This CDR3 has 15 amino acids. Germline-derived CDR1 and CDR2 are SGHRS and YFSETQ. CDR3 sequence reads: CASSQGQRAIYGYTF. In DNA form, the CDR3 reads TGCGCCAGCAGCCAAGGACAGCGAGCTATCTATGGCTACACCTTC.

CDR3: CAALAGGPNNEQFF. Written as DNA, the CDR3 is TGTGCCGCCTTAGCGGGAGGGCCCAACAATGAGCAGTTCTTC. The chain employs TRBV10-3 and TRBJ2-1; 11 bases are shared with TRBD2. In germline, CDR1 is ENHRY, CDR2 SYGVKD. The CDR3 contains 14 residues. V shed 11 bases and J 5 bases; nucleotides not matched to a gene: 8.

V gene TRBV4-1 combines with J gene TRBJ2-7, with 7 nucleotides matching TRBD2. From germline, CDR1 is MGHRA and CDR2 YSYEKL. The CDR3 covers 16 residues. The V and J ends lost 4 bases and 2 bases, in that order; junction bases with no gene match: 11. CDR3 sequence (DNA): TGCGCCAGCAGCCCGGGGGGAGGAACGGATGCCTACGAGCAGTACTTC. This gives the protein CASSPGGGTDAYEQYF.

The V call is TRBV7-9, the J call TRBJ1-1, with 7 bases lining up with TRBD1. Germline V gives CDR1 SEHNR, CDR2 FQNEAQ (reference sequence). Unmatched junction bases numbered 7, after V lost 5 bases and J lost 1 base. There are 15 residues in the CDR3. CDR3 nucleotides: TGTGCCAGCAGCCCAAAGGACAGGTGGAACACTGAAGCTTTCTTT. Its translation is CASSPKDRWNTEAFF.

This clonotype has more than one count but fewer than ten. The CDR3 nucleotides are TGTGCCAGCAGTTTAGCCCCCACAGGTCGAGCAGAGACCCAGTACTTC. Amino acids: CASSLAPTGRAETQYF. The chain joins TRBV28 to TRBJ2-5; the D gene is possibly TRBD1 (5 bases). The CDR3 length is 16 residues. Germline loops: CDR1 MDHEN, CDR2 SYDVKM. The ends were cut back, 2 bases at V and 4 bases at J, with 17 bases in the middle.

This clonotype appeared a few times. This chain connects TRBV4-2 to TRBJ2-1, with D possibly TRBD2 on 6 matching bases. The V gene's germline CDR1 is LGHNA and CDR2 YNFKEQ. This CDR3 region has 15 residues. Trimming cost V 4 bases and J 8 bases, with 18 bases left between them. The CDR3 nucleotides read TGTGCCAGCAGCCCCCGGGGAGGCCTTCTCCATGAGCAGTTCTTC. It yields the protein CASSPRGGLLHEQFF.

The V and J genes are TRBV9 and TRBJ2-1, with 7 bases matching TRBD1. The CDR3 consists of 15 residues. Germline V gives CDR1 SGDLS, CDR2 YYNGEE. Trimming cost V 0 bases and J 4 bases; bases outside gene matches: 4. The DNA for the CDR3 is TGTGCCAGCAGCGTAGAAGGGACAGATTACAATGAGCAGTTCTTC. This encodes CASSVEGTDYNEQFF.

In the case of this clonotype: Being one base from a much bigger clone, this may be a read error. The chain recombines TRBV20-1 with TRBJ2-7; D ambiguous. Germline-derived CDR1 and CDR2 are DFQATT and SNEGSKA (reference sequence). The CDR3 is made up of 15 amino acids. CDR3 protein: CCAGPWQRSSYEQYF. The CDR3 nucleotides are TGCTGTGCTGGGCCTTGGCAAAGGAGCTCCTACGAGCAGTACTTC.

This clonotype was observed a handful of times. The chain recombines TRBV6-5 with TRBJ1-3; D is unclear. This CDR3 is 13 amino acids long. V was pared by 4 bases and J by 0 bases, with 4 bases between. Germline assignment: CDR1 MNHEY and CDR2 SVGAGI. The CDR3 loop reads CASSFRSGNTIYF. CDR3 DNA sequence: TGTGCCAGCAGTTTCCGCTCTGGAAACACCATATATTTT.

J is TRBJ2-3 and V is TRBV20-1, with TRBD1 identical over 9 bases. The V segment lost 4 bases and the J segment 3 bases; nucleotides outside the gene matches: 5. The CDR3 sequence is 14 residues long. Germline V CDR1 and CDR2: DFQATT, SNEGSKA (reference sequence). Here the CDR3 DNA reads TGCAGTGCTACAGACAGGGGGAGTACAGATACGCAGTATTTT. It is translated as CSATDRGSTDTQYF.

This chain links TRBV12-3 or TRBV12-4 with TRBJ2-2, with D possibly being TRBD1 or TRBD2 (5 bases each). V shed 5 bases and J shed 4 bases, with 17 bases lying between them. There are 16 residues in the CDR3. CDR3 protein: CASSATGSGGTGELFF. The CDR3, as DNA: TGTGCCAGCAGTGCGACTGGCTCTGGGGGCACCGGGGAGCTGTTTTTT.

The rearrangement uses TRBV6-2 or TRBV6-3 and TRBJ2-1; 8 nucleotides align to TRBD1. The CDR3 sequence is 16 residues long. Germline values: CDR1 MNHEY, CDR2 SVGEGT. Trimming at V came to 5 bases and at J to 2 bases, leaving 8 bases not matched to a gene. CDR3 sequence reads: CASSRRPDRAYNEQFF. Written as DNA, the CDR3 is TGTGCCAGCAGTCGCCGGCCGGACAGGGCCTACAATGAGCAGTTCTTC.

V usage is TRBV4-2 and J usage is TRBJ2-1; 9 nucleotides agree with TRBD2. Germline-derived CDR1 and CDR2 are LGHNA and YNFKEQ. V was clipped by 4 bases and J by 10 bases; unmatched bases: 17. CDR3 length: 17 residues. The chain's CDR3 is CASSPPGAGGRVGEQFF. In nucleotides, the CDR3 is TGTGCCAGCAGCCCCCCCGGGGCGGGGGGGCGAGTTGGGGAGCAGTTCTTC.

This chain uses TRBV3-1 with TRBJ2-5, with TRBD2 identical over 10 bases. Germline V lookup: CDR1 LGHDT, CDR2 YNNKEL (reference sequence). CDR3 length: 18 residues. V dropped 0 bases and J dropped 5; count of bases not matched to a gene: 12. The CDR3 loop is CASSQERTSGALGETQYF. CDR3 DNA sequence: TGTGCCAGCAGCCAAGAACGAACTAGCGGGGCCCTCGGGGAGACCCAGTACTTC.

V gene TRBV12-3 or TRBV12-4 combines with J gene TRBJ2-2; D ambiguous. Deletions cut 7 bases from V and 8 bases from J, with 11 bases between. The CDR3 contains 12 residues. Written as DNA, the CDR3 is TGTGCCAGCACCCCCTTGGTGGGGGAGCTGTTTTTT. Translating gives CASTPLVGELFF.